This T cell receptor beta chain was captured by sequencing in a study of blood T cell repertoires in COVID-19. Generated by immunoSEQ multiplex PCR, the TCRdb table keeps only in-frame clones and is missing some. This table has 200,000 or so clones, more than 80% appearing once. Unmatched junction bases numbered 4, after V lost 2 bases and J lost 7 bases. From germline, CDR1 is MNHEY and CDR2 SMNVEV (reference sequence). The CDR3 runs to 15 residues. Sequencing input: PBMCs or T cells enriched from blood (not recorded which). This receptor was obtained from a woman younger than 30 in a cohort exposed to, infected with or recovered from COVID-19 (not recorded which). The V and J genes are TRBV27 and TRBJ1-5; 11 nucleotides align to TRBD1. CDR3 sequence (DNA): TGTGCCAGCAGTTTAAGGGACAGGGGGGGGCAGCCCCAGCATTTT. This codes for CASSLRDRGGQPQHF.